The rows below give T cell receptor beta chains drawn from one sample of a study of T cell responses to AZD1222 COVID-19 vaccine. Only in-frame clones appear in the TCRdb table, and some are missing; sequencing was by immunoSEQ multiplex PCR. The sample records 130,000 or so clones, approximately 90% being singletons. This material consisted of peripheral blood, taken on day 0 of AZD1222 vaccination. The receptors come from an adult in good health. Each CDR3 is given with its conserved first and last residue.

CDR3: CASSHDERYTGELFF; J: TRBJ2-2; V: TRBV9
CDR3: CASSFLNQAFF; J: TRBJ1-1; V: TRBV5-4
CDR3: CASSIRDRNNEQFF; J: TRBJ2-1; V: TRBV11-2
CDR3: CASSLGQTNSPLHF; J: TRBJ1-6; V: TRBV5-4
CDR3: CASSPSPTATNEKLFF; J: TRBJ1-4; V: TRBV11-3
CDR3: CASSPRTDGYTF; J: TRBJ1-2; V: TRBV5-6
CDR3: CATSRDLGNSYGYTF; J: TRBJ1-2; V: TRBV15
CDR3: CASSYPGTSYEQYF; J: TRBJ2-7; V: TRBV6-6
CDR3: CASSYTGPLGIGTEAFF; J: TRBJ1-1; V: TRBV11-3
CDR3: CATSRVRTGNNSPLHF; J: TRBJ1-6; V: TRBV15
CDR3: CASSVGPGPDTQYF; J: TRBJ2-3; V: TRBV9
CDR3: CASSPGTANYGYTF; J: TRBJ1-2; V: TRBV7-2
CDR3: CASSWGSPANSPLHF; J: TRBJ1-6; V: TRBV6-2/TRBV6-3